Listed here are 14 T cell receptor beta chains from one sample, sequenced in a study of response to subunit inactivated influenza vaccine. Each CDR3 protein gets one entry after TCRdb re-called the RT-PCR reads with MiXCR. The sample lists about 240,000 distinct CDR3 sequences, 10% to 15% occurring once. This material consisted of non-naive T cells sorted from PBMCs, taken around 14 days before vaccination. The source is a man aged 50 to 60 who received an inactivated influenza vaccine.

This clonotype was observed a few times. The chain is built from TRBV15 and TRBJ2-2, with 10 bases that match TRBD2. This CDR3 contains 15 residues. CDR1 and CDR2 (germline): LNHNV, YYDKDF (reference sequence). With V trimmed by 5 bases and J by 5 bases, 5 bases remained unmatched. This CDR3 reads CATSQRTSGTGELFF. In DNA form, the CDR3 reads TGTGCCACCAGCCAACGGACTAGCGGAACCGGGGAGCTGTTTTTT.

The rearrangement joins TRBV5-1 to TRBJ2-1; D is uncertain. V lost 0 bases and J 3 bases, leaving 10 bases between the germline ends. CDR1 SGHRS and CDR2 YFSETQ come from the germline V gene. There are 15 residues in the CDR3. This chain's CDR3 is CASSLDEFGYNEQFF. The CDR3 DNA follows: TGCGCCAGCAGCTTGGATGAATTCGGCTACAATGAGCAGTTCTTC.

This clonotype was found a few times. This chain's CDR3 is CASSPPNSGGAATQYF. The CDR3 DNA sequence: TGTGCCAGCAGCCCCCCTAATAGCGGGGGGGCCGCTACGCAGTATTTT. The chain has TRBV3-1 and TRBJ2-3; 11 nucleotides align to TRBD2. CDR3 size: 16 residues. Germline CDR1 and CDR2: LGHDT and YNNKEL (reference sequence). V lost 4 bases to trimming and J lost 8 bases; unmatched junction nucleotides: 11.

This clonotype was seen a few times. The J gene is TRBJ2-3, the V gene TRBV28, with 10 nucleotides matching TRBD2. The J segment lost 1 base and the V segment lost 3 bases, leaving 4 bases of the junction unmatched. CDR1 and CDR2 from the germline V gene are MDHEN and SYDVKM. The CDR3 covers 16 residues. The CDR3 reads CASSLVSGRGTDTQYF. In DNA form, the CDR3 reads TGTGCCAGCAGTTTGGTGAGCGGGAGGGGCACAGATACGCAGTATTTT.

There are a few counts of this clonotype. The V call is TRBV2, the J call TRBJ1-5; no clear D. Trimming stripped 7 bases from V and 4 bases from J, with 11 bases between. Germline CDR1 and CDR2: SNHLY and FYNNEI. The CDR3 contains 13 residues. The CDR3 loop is CASTRGANQPQHF. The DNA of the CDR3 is TGTGCCAGCACTCGGGGTGCGAATCAGCCCCAGCATTTT. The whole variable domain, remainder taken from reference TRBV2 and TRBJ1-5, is EPEVTQTPSHQVTQMGQEVILRCVPISNHLYFYWYRQILGQKVEFLVSFYNNEISEKSEIFDDQFSVERPDGSNFTLKIRSTKLEDSAMYFCASTRGANQPQHFGDGTRLSIL.

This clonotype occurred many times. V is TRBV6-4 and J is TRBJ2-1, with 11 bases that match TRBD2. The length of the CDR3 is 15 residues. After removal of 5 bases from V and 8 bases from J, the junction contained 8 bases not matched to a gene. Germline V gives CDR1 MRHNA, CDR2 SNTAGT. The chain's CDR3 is CASSPTSGSGYEQFF. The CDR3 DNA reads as TGTGCCAGCAGTCCAACTAGCGGGAGTGGCTATGAGCAGTTCTTC.

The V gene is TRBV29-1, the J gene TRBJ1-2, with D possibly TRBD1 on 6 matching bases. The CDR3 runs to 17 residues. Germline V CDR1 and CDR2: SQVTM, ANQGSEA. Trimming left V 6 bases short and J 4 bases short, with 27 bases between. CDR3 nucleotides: TGCAGCGTCCGCAACGGGGGAGGGGGGTCTCCCATCTATGGCTACACCTTC. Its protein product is CSVRNGGGGSPIYGYTF.

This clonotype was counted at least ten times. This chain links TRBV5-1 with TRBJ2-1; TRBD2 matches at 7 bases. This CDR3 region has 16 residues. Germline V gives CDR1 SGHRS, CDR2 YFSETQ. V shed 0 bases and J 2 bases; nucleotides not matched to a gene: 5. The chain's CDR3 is CASSLGAGVAYNEQFF. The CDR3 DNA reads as TGCGCCAGCAGCTTGGGGGCGGGGGTGGCCTACAATGAGCAGTTCTTC.

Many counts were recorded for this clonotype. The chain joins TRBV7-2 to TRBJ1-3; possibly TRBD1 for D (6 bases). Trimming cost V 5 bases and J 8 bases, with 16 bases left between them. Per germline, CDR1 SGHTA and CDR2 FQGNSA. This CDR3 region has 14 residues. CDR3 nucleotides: TGTGCCAGCAGCCCTACAGGGATCGGGTACACCATATATTTT. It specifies CASSPTGIGYTIYF.

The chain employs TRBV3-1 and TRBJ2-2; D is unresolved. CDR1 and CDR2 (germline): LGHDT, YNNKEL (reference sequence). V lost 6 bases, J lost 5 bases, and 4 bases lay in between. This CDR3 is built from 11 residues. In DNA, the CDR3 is TGTGCCAGCAGACAGACCGGGGAGCTGTTTTTT. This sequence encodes CASRQTGELFF.

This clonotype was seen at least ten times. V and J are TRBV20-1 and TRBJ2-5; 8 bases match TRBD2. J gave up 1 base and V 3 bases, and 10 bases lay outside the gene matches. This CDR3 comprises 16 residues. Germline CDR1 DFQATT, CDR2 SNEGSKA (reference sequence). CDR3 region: CSASGFVAGIQETQYF. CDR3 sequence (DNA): TGCAGTGCTAGTGGGTTTGTAGCGGGGATCCAAGAGACCCAGTACTTC.

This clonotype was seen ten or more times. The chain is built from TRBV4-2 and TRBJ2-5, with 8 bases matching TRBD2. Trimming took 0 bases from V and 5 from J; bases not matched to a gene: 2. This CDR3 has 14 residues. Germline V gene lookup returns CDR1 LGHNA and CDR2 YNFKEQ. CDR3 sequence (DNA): TGTGCCAGCAGCCAAGAGTCGGGAGGGGAGACCCAGTACTTC. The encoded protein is CASSQESGGETQYF.

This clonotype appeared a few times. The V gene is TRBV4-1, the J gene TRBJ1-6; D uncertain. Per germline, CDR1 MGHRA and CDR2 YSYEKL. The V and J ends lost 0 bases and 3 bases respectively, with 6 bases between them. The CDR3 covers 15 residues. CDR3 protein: CASSQEQDYNSPLHF. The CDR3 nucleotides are TGCGCCAGCAGCCAAGAACAAGACTATAATTCACCCCTCCACTTT.

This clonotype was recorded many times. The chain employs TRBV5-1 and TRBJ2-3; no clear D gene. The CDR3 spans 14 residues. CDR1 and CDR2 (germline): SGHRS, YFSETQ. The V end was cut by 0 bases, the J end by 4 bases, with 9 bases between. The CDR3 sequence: CASSLGRPADTQYF. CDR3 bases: TGCGCCAGCAGCTTGGGTCGTCCCGCAGATACGCAGTATTTT.